This passage covers 21 T cell receptor beta chains from one sample sequenced in a study of regulatory T cells in long-lasting Graves disease. Time point reported: persistent/refractory GD, antithyroid drugs over 5 years with positive TRAb. Following extraction of RNA from PBMCs, that RNA was used to make the TCR library. Building of the TCR beta libraries involved iRepertoire HTBI primers and Arm-PCR of CDR3 regions. TCRdb itself ran the multiplex PCR reads through MiXCR, one entry per CDR3 protein. The table lists about 660,000 distinct CDR3 sequences, around 30% of them singletons. The sample was peripheral blood mononuclear cells (PBMCs), taken when the disease was refractory, from a patient treated with antithyroid drugs. The origin of the receptors is a female donor with Graves disease.

This clonotype occurred a few times. The genes are TRBV29-1 and TRBJ2-2, with D maybe TRBD1 (6 bases). Germline V CDR1 and CDR2: SQVTM, ANQGSEA. The CDR3 has 15 amino acids. V lost 6 bases, J lost 0 bases, and 14 bases lay in between. As DNA, the CDR3 is TGCAGCGTCCGCCTGACAGGACCGAACACCGGGGAGCTGTTTTTT. It translates to CSVRLTGPNTGELFF.

The chain uses TRBV9 and TRBJ2-7; D unresolved. The V end lost 0 bases, the J end lost 4 bases, and 8 bases lay between the germline ends. CDR1 SGDLS and CDR2 YYNGEE come from the germline V gene. This CDR3 has 13 residues. The CDR3 protein is CASSVGVGYEQYF. The CDR3 DNA reads as TGTGCCAGCAGCGTAGGGGTCGGGTACGAGCAGTACTTC.

This clonotype has at least ten counts. V gene TRBV12-3 or TRBV12-4 combines with J gene TRBJ1-5; D is unclear. The CDR3 spans 12 residues. V lost 7 bases and J lost 5, with 9 bases in between. Here the CDR3 reads CASTLADQPQHF. The CDR3 nucleotides read TGTGCCAGCACCCTCGCCGATCAGCCCCAGCATTTT.

This clonotype was seen a handful of times. The genes are TRBV2 and TRBJ1-3, with a possible D match to TRBD1 (5 bases). Trimming removed 7 bases at V and 2 bases at J, with 18 bases between. CDR1 is SNHLY and CDR2 is FYNNEI in the germline V gene. The CDR3 runs to 16 residues. As DNA, the CDR3 is TGTGCCAGCATGTTGGGACGCCGAATGACTGGAAACACCATATATTTT. Residues: CASMLGRRMTGNTIYF.

This clonotype has just a few counts. This rearrangement joins TRBV13 to TRBJ2-7; 7 bases are shared with TRBD2. V lost 1 base and J lost 3; bases outside the gene matches: 3. The germline CDR1 and CDR2 sequences are PRHDT and FYEKMQ (reference sequence). There are 14 residues in the CDR3. CDR3 sequence reads: CASSLERGVYEQYF. DNA of the CDR3: TGTGCCAGCAGCTTAGAACGGGGGGTCTACGAGCAGTACTTC. Full variable domain (rest looked up from reference TRBV13 and TRBJ2-7): AAGVIQSPRHLIKEKRETATLKCYPIPRHDTVYWYQQGPGQDPQFLISFYEKMQSDKGSIPDRFSAQQFSDYHSELNMSSLELGDSALYFCASSLERGVYEQYFGPGTRLTVT.

This sequence joins TRBV4-1 and TRBJ2-7; maybe TRBD1 (5 bases). The CDR3 is 14 residues long. Germline CDR1 and CDR2: MGHRA and YSYEKL. V dropped 5 bases and J dropped 2 bases, with 13 bases sitting between them. The CDR3 coding sequence is TGCGCCAGCAGCGGCACCACAGGTACCTACGAGCAGTACTTC. As protein: CASSGTTGTYEQYF.

This clonotype came up a few times. The J gene is TRBJ2-5, the V gene TRBV7-2, with 9 bases matching TRBD2. The CDR3 runs to 16 residues. Germline CDR1 and CDR2: SGHTA and FQGNSA. The trim removed 1 base at V and 5 bases at J, leaving 8 bases unmatched. The DNA of the CDR3 is TGTGCCAGCAGCTTAGAGGCGGGAGGGCCGCAGGAGACCCAGTACTTC. Its protein product is CASSLEAGGPQETQYF.

This clonotype appeared many times. V usage is TRBV12-3 or TRBV12-4 and J usage is TRBJ1-2; D call uncertain. The CDR3 is 11 amino acids. V shed 6 bases and J shed 6 bases, with 8 bases lying between them. CDR3 DNA sequence: TGTGCCAGCAGGCTGGGCGATGGCTACACCTTC. Protein sequence: CASRLGDGYTF.

This clonotype was recorded at least ten times. The chain has TRBV12-3 or TRBV12-4 and TRBJ2-7; a weak D match, TRBD1 (5 bases). The CDR3 length is 14 residues. V was cut by 8 bases and J by 6 bases, with 20 bases left in between. For the CDR3, the DNA is TGTGCCAGCTCCATTCTGGGGCAGGGCGCCGAGCAGTACTTC. Amino acid sequence: CASSILGQGAEQYF.

This clonotype has at least ten counts. This sequence joins TRBV27 and TRBJ1-2; 12 bases align to TRBD1. V dropped 5 bases and J dropped 0; count of bases not matched to a gene: 1. The CDR3 covers 15 residues. Germline V lookup: CDR1 MNHEY, CDR2 SMNVEV (reference sequence). The CDR3 protein is CASSRDRGPNYGYTF. Here the CDR3 DNA reads TGTGCCAGCAGTCGGGACAGGGGGCCTAACTATGGCTACACCTTC.

This clonotype turned up a few times. This chain joins TRBV5-1 and TRBJ1-1, with a weak D call TRBD1 (5 bases). The V gene lost 1 base and the J gene lost 10 bases, with 14 bases spanning the gap. Germline CDR1 and CDR2: SGHRS and YFSETQ. The CDR3 is 13 amino acids. CDR3 coding DNA: TGCGCCAGCAGCTTGCCTTTGAGGGACGTAGCTTTCTTT. Amino acid sequence: CASSLPLRDVAFF.

At least ten counts were recorded for this clonotype. V usage is TRBV11-2 and J usage is TRBJ2-7; 8 bases are a match to TRBD1. CDR1 and CDR2 from the germline V gene are SGHAT and FQNNGV. Trimming at V came to 1 base and at J to 3 bases, leaving 5 bases not matched to a gene. The CDR3 spans 15 residues. The chain's CDR3 is CASSLGRDRLYEQYF. The CDR3 DNA reads TGTGCCAGCAGCTTAGGACGGGACAGGCTCTACGAGCAGTACTTC.

This clonotype was seen more than once but under ten times. V and J are TRBV5-1 and TRBJ1-2; tentatively, D is TRBD1 (5 bases). CDR3 length equals 14 residues. V was cut by 3 bases and J by 0 bases, with 9 bases left in between. Germline V lookup: CDR1 SGHRS, CDR2 YFSETQ. CDR3 coding DNA: TGCGCCAGCAGCTCGTGGGGGTCTAACTATGGCTACACCTTC. Translated: CASSSWGSNYGYTF.

In its sample, this clonotype was seen many times. This sequence joins TRBV6-5 and TRBJ1-2; 8 bases match TRBD1. The J segment lost 4 bases and the V segment lost 4 bases, leaving 11 bases of the junction unmatched. CDR3 length: 16 amino acids. Germline CDR1 MNHEY, CDR2 SVGAGI. The CDR3 reads CASSFSGGQFSYGYTF. The CDR3 nucleotides are TGTGCCAGCAGTTTTTCAGGGGGCCAATTCTCCTATGGCTACACCTTC.

The V gene is TRBV9, the J gene TRBJ1-4; D unclear. Germline V CDR1 and CDR2: SGDLS, YYNGEE. V lost 1 base and J 3 bases, leaving 25 bases between the germline ends. The CDR3 runs 20 residues. CDR3 residues: CASSVTPGLGLSAANEKLFF. The CDR3 region has the DNA TGTGCCAGCAGCGTAACCCCTGGCTTGGGCCTCTCAGCGGCTAATGAAAAACTGTTTTTT.

The chain recombines TRBV5-1 with TRBJ1-1; D is unclear. The CDR3 is 15 amino acids. Germline V gene sequence: CDR1 SGHRS, CDR2 YFSETQ. The V end lost 2 bases, the J end lost 0 bases, and 11 bases lay between the germline ends. CDR3 nucleotides: TGCGCCAGCAGCTTAACGAACAGTATGAACACTGAAGCTTTCTTT. It codes for CASSLTNSMNTEAFF.

V gene TRBV12-3 or TRBV12-4 combines with J gene TRBJ2-2; 11 positions match TRBD2. The V segment lost 3 bases and the J segment 6 bases; nucleotides outside the gene matches: 6. This CDR3 spans 16 amino acids. CDR3 sequence: CASSFLAGGGAGELFF. CDR3 coding DNA: TGTGCCAGCAGTTTTCTAGCGGGAGGAGGTGCCGGGGAGCTGTTTTTT.

The chain recombines TRBV9 with TRBJ1-6; tentative D call: TRBD1 (6 bases). Germline V gene sequence: CDR1 SGDLS, CDR2 YYNGEE. CDR3 length equals 20 residues. Trimming took 0 bases from V and 0 from J, leaving 19 bases between them. CDR3 amino acids: CASSVERRTDMSSYNSPLHF. CDR3 nucleotides: TGTGCCAGCAGCGTAGAGAGAAGGACAGACATGAGCTCCTATAATTCACCCCTCCACTTT. The complete variable domain, with remaining parts taken from reference TRBV9 and TRBJ1-6, reads DSGVTQTPKHLITATGQRVTLRCSPRSGDLSVYWYQQSLDQGLQFLIQYYNGEERAKGNILERFSAQQFPDLHSELNLSSLELGDSALYFCASSVERRTDMSSYNSPLHFGNGTRLTVT.

The chain links TRBV6-5 to TRBJ1-1; perhaps TRBD1 as D (6 bases). This CDR3 is 16 amino acids long. The germline CDR1 and CDR2 sequences are MNHEY and SVGAGI. With 2 bases removed from V and 4 bases from J, the gap between germline ends came to 17 bases. The CDR3 DNA reads as TGTGCCAGCAGTTACGTAGGGGGGAATCCCCCCACTGAAGCTTTCTTT. Its translation is CASSYVGGNPPTEAFF.

The chain is built from TRBV20-1 and TRBJ1-1; no clear D gene. Germline CDR1 reads DFQATT; CDR2 reads SNEGSKA (reference sequence). There are 9 residues in the CDR3. Deletions cut 3 bases from V and 10 bases from J, with 6 bases between. CDR3 amino acids: CSASLGAFF. The CDR3, as DNA: TGCAGTGCTAGTTTAGGAGCTTTCTTT.

This clonotype was counted a few times. The chain couples TRBV3-1 to TRBJ1-1; D is uncertain. Trimming left V 3 bases short and J 1 base short, with 15 bases between. This CDR3 is built from 16 residues. From germline, CDR1 is LGHDT and CDR2 YNNKEL (reference sequence). CDR3 loop: CASSHGGRHSNTEAFF. The CDR3 DNA reads TGTGCCAGCAGCCATGGAGGGAGACACTCGAACACTGAAGCTTTCTTT.